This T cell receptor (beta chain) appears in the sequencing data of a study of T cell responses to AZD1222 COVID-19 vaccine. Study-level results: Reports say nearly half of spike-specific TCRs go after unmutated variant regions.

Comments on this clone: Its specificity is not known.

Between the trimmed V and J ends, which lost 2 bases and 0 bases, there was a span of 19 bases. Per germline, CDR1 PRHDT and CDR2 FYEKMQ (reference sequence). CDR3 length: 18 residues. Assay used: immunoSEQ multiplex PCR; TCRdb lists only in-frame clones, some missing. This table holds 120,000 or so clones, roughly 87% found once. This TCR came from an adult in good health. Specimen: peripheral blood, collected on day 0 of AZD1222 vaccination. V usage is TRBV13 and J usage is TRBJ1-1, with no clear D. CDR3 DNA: TGTGCCAGCAGCTTAATACTACTTGCAATAGGAATGAACACTGAAGCTTTCTTT. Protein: CASSLILLAIGMNTEAFF.